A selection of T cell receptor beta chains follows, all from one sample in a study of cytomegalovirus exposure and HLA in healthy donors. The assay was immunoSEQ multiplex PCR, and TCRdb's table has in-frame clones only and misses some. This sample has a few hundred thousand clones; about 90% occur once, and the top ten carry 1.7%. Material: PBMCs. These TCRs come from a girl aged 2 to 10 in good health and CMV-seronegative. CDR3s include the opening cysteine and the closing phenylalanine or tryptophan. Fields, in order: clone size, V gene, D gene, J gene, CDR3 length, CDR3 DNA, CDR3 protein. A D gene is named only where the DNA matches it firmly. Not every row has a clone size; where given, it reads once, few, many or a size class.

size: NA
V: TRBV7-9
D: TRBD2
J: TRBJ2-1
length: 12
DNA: TGTTCCAGCAGCTTAGCGGGAGGTGAGCAGTTCTTC
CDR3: CSSSLAGGEQFF

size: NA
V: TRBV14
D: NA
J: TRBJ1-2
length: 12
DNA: TGTGCCAGCAGCCAGGGGGCCTCTGGCTACACCTTC
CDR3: CASSQGASGYTF

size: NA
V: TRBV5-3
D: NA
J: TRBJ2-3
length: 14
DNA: TGTGCCAGAAGCATGCCCAGGGGCTCAGATACGCAGTATTTT
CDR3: CARSMPRGSDTQYF

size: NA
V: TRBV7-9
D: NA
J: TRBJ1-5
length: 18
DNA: TGTGCCAGCAGCTTAGATGGATCAGGGTGGAGCAGCAATCAGCCCCAGCATTTT
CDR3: CASSLDGSGWSSNQPQHF

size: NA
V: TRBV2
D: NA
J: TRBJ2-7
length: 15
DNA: TGTGCCAGCAGGTCCCCCGGCGGAATTTACTACGAGCAGTACTTC
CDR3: CASRSPGGIYYEQYF

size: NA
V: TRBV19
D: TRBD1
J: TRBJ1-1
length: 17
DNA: TGTGCCAGTAGTATAGGCGGTGGACAGGGAACGAACACTGAAGCTTTCTTT
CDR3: CASSIGGGQGTNTEAFF

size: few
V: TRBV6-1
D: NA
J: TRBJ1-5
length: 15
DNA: TGTGCCAGCAGTAAGACAGTTTATAGCAATCAGCCCCAGCATTTT
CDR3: CASSKTVYSNQPQHF

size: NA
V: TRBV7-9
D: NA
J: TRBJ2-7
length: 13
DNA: TGTGCCAGCAGCTTAAGCGAGGGCTACGAGCAGTACTTC
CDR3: CASSLSEGYEQYF

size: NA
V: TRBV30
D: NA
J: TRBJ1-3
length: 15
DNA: TGTGCCTGGAGTGTACGGGTTAGCTCTGGAAACACCATATATTTT
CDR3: CAWSVRVSSGNTIYF

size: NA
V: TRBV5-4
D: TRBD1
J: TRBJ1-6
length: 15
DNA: TGTGCCAGCAGAAGGGACAGCTCCTATAATTCACCCCTCCACTTT
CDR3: CASRRDSSYNSPLHF

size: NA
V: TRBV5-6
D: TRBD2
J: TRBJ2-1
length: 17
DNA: TGTGCCAGCAGCACCGGATTAGCGGGAGAGGCTTACAATGAGCAGTTCTTC
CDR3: CASSTGLAGEAYNEQFF

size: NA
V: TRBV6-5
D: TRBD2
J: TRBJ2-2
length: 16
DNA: TGTGCCAGCAGTTCCGCTAGCGGGGGGGCAACCGGGGAGCTGTTTTTT
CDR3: CASSSASGGATGELFF

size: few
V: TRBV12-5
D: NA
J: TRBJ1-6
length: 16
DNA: TGTGCTAGTGGTTTAATCCGGGACTTATATAATTCACCCCTCCACTTT
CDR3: CASGLIRDLYNSPLHF

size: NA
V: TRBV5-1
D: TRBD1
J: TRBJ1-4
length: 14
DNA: TGCGCCAGCAGTCCGGGACAGTCTAATGAAAAACTGTTTTTT
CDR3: CASSPGQSNEKLFF

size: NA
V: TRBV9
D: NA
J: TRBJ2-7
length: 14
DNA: TGTGCCAGCAGCGTAGGAGGATCCGGGTACGAGCAGTACTTC
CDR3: CASSVGGSGYEQYF

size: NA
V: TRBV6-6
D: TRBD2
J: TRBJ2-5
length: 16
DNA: TGTGCCAGCAGTTTATCTAGCGGGGGGGCCGGAGAGACCCAGTACTTC
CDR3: CASSLSSGGAGETQYF

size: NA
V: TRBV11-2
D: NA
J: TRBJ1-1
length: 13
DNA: TGTGCCAGCAGCTTAGGGGCAGGAACTGAAGCTTTCTTT
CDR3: CASSLGAGTEAFF

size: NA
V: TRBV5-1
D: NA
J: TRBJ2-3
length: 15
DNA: TGCGCCAGCAGCTTGTTGGGGACAAACACAGATACGCAGTATTTT
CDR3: CASSLLGTNTDTQYF

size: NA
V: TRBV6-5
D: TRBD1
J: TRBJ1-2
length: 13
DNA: TGTGCCAGCAGTACAGGACAGGGTAATGGCTACACCTTC
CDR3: CASSTGQGNGYTF

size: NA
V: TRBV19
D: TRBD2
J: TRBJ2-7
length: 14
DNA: TGTGCCAGTAGTGATAGCGGGGGTACCTACGAGCAGTACTTC
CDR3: CASSDSGGTYEQYF

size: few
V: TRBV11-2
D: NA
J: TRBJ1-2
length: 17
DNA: TGTGCCAGCAGCTTAGAAGCGGGGCCCGTTAGTGCCTATGGCTACACCTTC
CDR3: CASSLEAGPVSAYGYTF

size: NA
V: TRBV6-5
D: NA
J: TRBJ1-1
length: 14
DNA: TGTGCCATCCGCAACCGTGACAGTCTCACTGAAGCTTTCTTT
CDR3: CAIRNRDSLTEAFF

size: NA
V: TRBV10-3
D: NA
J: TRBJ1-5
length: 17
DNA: TGTGCCATCAGCCCCGGGATAGGGCTCACGGAGGGCCAGCCCCAGCATTTT
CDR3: CAISPGIGLTEGQPQHF

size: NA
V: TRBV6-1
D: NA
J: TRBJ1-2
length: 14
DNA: TGTGCCAGCAGTGAGGGTCCGGGGATTGGCGGCTACACCTTC
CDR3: CASSEGPGIGGYTF

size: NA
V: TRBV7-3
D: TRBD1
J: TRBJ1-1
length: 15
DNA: TGTGCCAGCAGCCAAGAACAGGGGGCGAGCACTGAAGCTTTCTTT
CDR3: CASSQEQGASTEAFF

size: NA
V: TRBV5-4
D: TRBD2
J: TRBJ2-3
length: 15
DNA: TGTGCCAGCAGCTCGTACGGGGGGGTAGCAGATACGCAGTATTTT
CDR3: CASSSYGGVADTQYF

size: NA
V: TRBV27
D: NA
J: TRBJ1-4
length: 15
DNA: TGTGCCAGCAGTTCGGGATGGGCAACTAATGAAAAACTGTTTTTT
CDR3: CASSSGWATNEKLFF